This TCR beta chain was found in a study of blood T cells in healthy people across ages (dated by TCRdb to the mid-2010s). Describing the broader study: In model experiments, template switching captured about one uniquely barcoded TCR beta cDNA molecule for every two T cells. The donors were divided into four age groups: young (average 16 years), middle-aged (about 41), aged (approximately 64) and long-lived (more than 75). Donors of different ages were randomly distributed across sequencing lanes to avoid experimental bias. Two additional independent replicas of 1 million unique cDNA reads from the same blood draw were analyzed for two donors (one aged 18 to 30 and one aged 80 or older). The study measured age-related changes in TCR beta repertoire diversity using deep sequencing normalized with unique cDNA molecular identifiers.

As for this clonotype: It lacks a known antigen. No base quality values were provided; no much bigger clone lies one nucleotide off.

What the work shows at the level of the full study, not this receptor alone: The percentage of naive T cells measured by flow cytometry correlated strongly with observed TCR beta diversity. Compared with the aged group, more naive CD4+ T cells, fewer expanded clones and increased TCR diversity were shown by the long-lived group, suggesting age selection. Estimates of total diversity based on one million sequenced T cells were regarded as lower bounds and as underestimates. Because the CMV infection status of the donors was unknown, age-related changes in expanded clonotypes may potentially have been confounded. Observed TCR beta diversity per million T cells fell roughly linearly with age, and a significant reduction was already apparent by age roughly 40. Because profiling used bulk unsorted PBMCs, naive and antigen-experienced compartments could not be compared conclusively.

CDR1 SGDLS and CDR2 YYNGEE are derived from the germline V gene. Trimming takes 6 bases off V and 6 bases off J; junction bases not matched to a gene: 7. From the cysteine through the phenylalanine, the CDR3 covers 14 amino acids. The read is trimmed to its CDR3 DNA, 42 bases read in frame from base 1. Donors were 30 to 45 systemically healthy Caucasian individuals from Russia aged roughly 6 to 100 years. Ten milliliters of peripheral blood were drawn from each donor into EDTA-treated Vacutainer tubes. Ficoll-Paque density-gradient centrifugation was used to isolate PBMCs, with at least 7 million per sample. Trizol reagent was used to extract total RNA from the PBMCs, yielding at least 6 micrograms per sample. The percentages of naive CD45RAhigh/CD27high T cells were determined by flow cytometry on a PBMC aliquot from every donor. Receptors were amplified or captured by 5' RACE. This sample was sequenced with an Illumina HiSeq 2500. A second PCR of roughly 6 to 12 cycles was performed with a sample-barcoded 5' primer and a J-beta primer mix. A template-switch 5' adaptor carrying 12 random nucleotides introduced a unique molecular identifier onto each TCR beta cDNA molecule. At least 2.5 million CDR3-containing paired-end reads were obtained from each sample. First-strand cDNA synthesis was performed from all RNA using the Mint cDNA synthesis kit, with priming by a TRBC-specific oligonucleotide. All cDNA was treated with uracil-DNA glycosylase and then went through a first 18-cycle PCR with the universal primers M1SS and BC2_uni_R. As for the authors' bioinformatics: For normalization, 1 million high-quality reads were randomly selected from each sample, with every read carrying a distinct molecular identifier. Reads with shared molecular identifiers were discarded instead of being binned into consensus sequences. CDR3 identification, clonotype clustering and error correction used MiTCR with a Q25 quality threshold and the strictest error-elimination algorithm. Lower-bound total TCR beta diversity was estimated with a nonparametric unseen species model using Euler transformation. Clones were called with MiXCR by TCRdb after fastp trimmed the public reads at Q25, and only in-frame beta chains were retained. Here each entry gathers all rows of one CDR3 protein and keeps the most common genes and DNA. TCRdb's processing, not the authors' own work, is the source of the V and J calls. The sample table contains about 1,400,000 distinct CDR3 sequences; only one count was recorded for roughly 60% of them. The ten largest clones represent approximately 7% of the sample.

The sequenced sample was blood. The V gene is TRBV9 and the J gene is TRBJ2-1, and 9 junction bases match TRBD1. This TCR came from a man aged 18 to 29 in good health. The DNA sequence reads TGTGCCAGCACCGGACAGGGGAGATCCAATGAGCAGTTCTTC. This gives the protein CASTGQGRSNEQFF.